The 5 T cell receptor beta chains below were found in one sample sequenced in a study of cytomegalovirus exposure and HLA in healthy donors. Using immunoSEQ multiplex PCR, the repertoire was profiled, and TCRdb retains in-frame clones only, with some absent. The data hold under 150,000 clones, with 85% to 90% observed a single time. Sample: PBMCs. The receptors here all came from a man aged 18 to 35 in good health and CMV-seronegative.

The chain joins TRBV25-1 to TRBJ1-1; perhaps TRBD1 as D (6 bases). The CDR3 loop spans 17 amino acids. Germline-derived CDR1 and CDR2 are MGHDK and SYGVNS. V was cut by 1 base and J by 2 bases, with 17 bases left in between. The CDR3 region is CASSEFVRDRSNTEAFF. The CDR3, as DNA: TGTGCCAGCAGTGAATTTGTTAGAGACAGGTCTAACACTGAAGCTTTCTTT. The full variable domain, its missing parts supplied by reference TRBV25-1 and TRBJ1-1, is EADIYQTPRYLVIGTGKKITLECSQTMGHDKMYWYQQDPGMELHLIHYSYGVNSTEKGDLSSESTVSRIRTEHFPLTLESARPSHTSQYLCASSEFVRDRSNTEAFFGQGTRLTVV.

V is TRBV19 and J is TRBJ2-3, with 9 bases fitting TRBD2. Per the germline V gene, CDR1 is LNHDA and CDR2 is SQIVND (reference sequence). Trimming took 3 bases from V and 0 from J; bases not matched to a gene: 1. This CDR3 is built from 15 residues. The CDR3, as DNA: TGTGCCAGTAGTATCGGGACTAGCAGCACAGATACGCAGTATTTT. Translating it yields CASSIGTSSTDTQYF. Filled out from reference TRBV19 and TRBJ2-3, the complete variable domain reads DGGITQSPKYLFRKEGQNVTLSCEQNLNHDAMYWYRQDPGQGLRLIYYSQIVNDFQKGDIAEGYSVSREKKESFPLTVTSAQKNPTAFYLCASSIGTSSTDTQYFGPGTRLTVL.

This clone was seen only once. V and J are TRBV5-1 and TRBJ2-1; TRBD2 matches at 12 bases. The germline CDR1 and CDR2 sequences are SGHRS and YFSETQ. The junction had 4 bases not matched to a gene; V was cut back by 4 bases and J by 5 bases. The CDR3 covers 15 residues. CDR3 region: CASSPGTSGHNEQFF. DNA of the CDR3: TGCGCCAGCAGCCCGGGGACTAGCGGGCACAATGAGCAGTTCTTC.

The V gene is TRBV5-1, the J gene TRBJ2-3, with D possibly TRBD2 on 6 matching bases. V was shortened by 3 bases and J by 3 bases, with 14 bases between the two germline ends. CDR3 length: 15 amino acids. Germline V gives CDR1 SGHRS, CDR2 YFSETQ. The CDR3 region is CASSSQGGGTDTQYF. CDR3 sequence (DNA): TGCGCCAGCAGCTCCCAGGGAGGAGGTACAGATACGCAGTATTTT.

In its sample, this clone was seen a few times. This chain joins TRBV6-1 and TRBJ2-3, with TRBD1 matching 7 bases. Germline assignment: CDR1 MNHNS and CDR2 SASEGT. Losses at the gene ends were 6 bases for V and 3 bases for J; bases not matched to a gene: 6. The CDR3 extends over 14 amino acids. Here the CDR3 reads CASSKTGWTDTQYF. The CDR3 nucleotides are TGTGCCAGCAGCAAGACAGGGTGGACAGATACGCAGTATTTT.